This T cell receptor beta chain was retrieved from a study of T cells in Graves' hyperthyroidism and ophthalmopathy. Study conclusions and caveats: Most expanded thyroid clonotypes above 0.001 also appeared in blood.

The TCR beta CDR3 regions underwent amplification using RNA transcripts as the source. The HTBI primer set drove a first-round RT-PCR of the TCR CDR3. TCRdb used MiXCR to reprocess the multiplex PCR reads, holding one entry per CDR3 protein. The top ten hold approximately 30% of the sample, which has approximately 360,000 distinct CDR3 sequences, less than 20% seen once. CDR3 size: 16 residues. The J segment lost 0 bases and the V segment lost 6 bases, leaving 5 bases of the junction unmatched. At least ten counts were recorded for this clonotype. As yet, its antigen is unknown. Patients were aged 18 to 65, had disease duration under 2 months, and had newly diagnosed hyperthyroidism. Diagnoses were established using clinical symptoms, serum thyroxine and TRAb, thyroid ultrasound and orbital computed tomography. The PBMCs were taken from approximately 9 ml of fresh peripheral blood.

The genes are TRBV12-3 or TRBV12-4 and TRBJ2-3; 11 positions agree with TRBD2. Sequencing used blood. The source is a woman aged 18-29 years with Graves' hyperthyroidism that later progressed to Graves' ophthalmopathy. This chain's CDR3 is CASSTTSGASTDTQYF. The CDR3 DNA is TGTGCCAGCAGCACGACTAGCGGGGCTAGCACAGATACGCAGTATTTT.